This T cell receptor beta chain was identified in a study of T cells after posttransplantation cyclophosphamide. From germline, CDR1 is SGDLS and CDR2 YYNGEE. The CDR3 has 15 amino acids. The ends were cut back, 0 bases at V and 6 bases at J, with 14 bases in the middle. Assay: immunoSEQ multiplex PCR; the TCRdb copy retains only in-frame clones and omits some. The table shows tens of thousands of clones, with 93% occurring only once. This TCR was sampled from a woman aged 30 to 39 in good health and a related stem cell transplant donor. The sample taken for sequencing was PBMCs. The chain employs TRBV9 and TRBJ2-3; possibly TRBD1 or TRBD2 for D (5 bases each). The CDR3 DNA is TGTGCCAGCAGCGTAGCTGGGGCGGGTCCGGATACGCAGTATTTT. This encodes CASSVAGAGPDTQYF.